The source of this T cell receptor (beta chain) is a study of T cell repertoires in cytomegalovirus infection. Per germline, CDR1 SGHAT and CDR2 FQDESV (reference sequence). V shed 0 bases, J shed 11 bases, and the junction held 7 bases outside the gene matches. The CDR3 spans 15 residues. TCRdb reanalysed the reads using MiXCR and keeps one entry per CDR3 protein. The repertoire holds around 430,000 distinct CDR3 sequences, about 44% seen once, with about two fifths in the top ten. In regard to this clonotype: The antigen remains undetermined.

This clonotype was obtained from a human donor in good health (CMV status not recorded). Some clones in this sample may be carry-over from other donors' samples. The sample here was cultured PBMCs, taken from culture after CMV antigen stimulation. The rearrangement links TRBV11-1 to TRBJ2-1, with 10 bases aligning to TRBD2. The CDR3 protein is CASSLASGGDLKQFF. CDR3 coding DNA: TGTGCCAGCAGCTTAGCCAGCGGGGGGGATCTTAAGCAGTTCTTC.